The rows below give T cell receptor beta chains drawn from one sample of a study of blood T cells in healthy people across ages. MiXCR, applied by TCRdb to the 5' RACE reads, yields one record per CDR3 protein. Seen here are 1.5 million to 2 million distinct CDR3 sequences, just under 50% observed once, and the top ten hold over 2%. The sequenced sample was blood. The source is a woman aged 40 to 49 in good health. Each CDR3 is given with its conserved first and last residue. D genes are given only for firm matches. Size is stated for part of the rows, as once, few or many counts, or as a class when the clone is expanded.

TRBV4-2	TRBJ2-1	TRBD2	few	TGTGCCAGCAGCCAAGATCCCGGGGGGGGCTTCTACAATGAGCAGTTCTTC	CASSQDPGGGFYNEQFF
TRBV4-3	TRBJ2-1	NA	few	TGCGCCAGCAGCCAAGAGAGGACGGAGTACAATGAGCAGTTCTTC	CASSQERTEYNEQFF
TRBV12-3/TRBV12-4	TRBJ2-6	NA	NA	TGTGCCAGCAGTTTAAATGGCAGAAGGGTGGCTGGGGCCAACGTCCTGACTTTC	CASSLNGRRVAGANVLTF
TRBV4-3	TRBJ2-6	NA	NA	TGCGCCAGCAGCCAAGATCTAGGAGGCGTGTCTGGGGCCAACGTCCTGACTTTC	CASSQDLGGVSGANVLTF
TRBV12-3/TRBV12-4	TRBJ2-3	TRBD2	few	TGTGCCAGCAGCCCAGTGGGGCGGGGGGTCACAGATACGCAGTATTTT	CASSPVGRGVTDTQYF
TRBV5-1	TRBJ2-3	NA	NA	TGCGCCAGCAGCGGCTATTCTAGCGTCACAGATACGCAGTATTTT	CASSGYSSVTDTQYF
TRBV4-3	TRBJ2-3	NA	few	TGCGCCAGCAGCCAAGACGGACCGGGACGGGACTTCACAGATACGCAGTATTTT	CASSQDGPGRDFTDTQYF
TRBV6-5	TRBJ2-3	TRBD2	few	TGTGCCAGCAGTTACTCCCCCGGTTTGAGCGGGAGACGGGATACGCAGTATTTT	CASSYSPGLSGRRDTQYF
TRBV13	TRBJ2-7	TRBD1	many	TGTGCCAGCAGCCCTGGGACAGGGGTTGAGCAGTACTTC	CASSPGTGVEQYF
TRBV7-9	TRBJ2-1	TRBD2	NA	TGTGCCAGCAGCTTAGGGGGAGGGGTTGGAAATGAGCAGTTCTTC	CASSLGGGVGNEQFF
TRBV27	TRBJ1-6	NA	NA	TGTGCCAGCAGTTCCACCGAGGCGGGGGCGAACCTTACGAGGTCACCCCTCCACTTT	CASSSTEAGANLTRSPLHF
TRBV29-1	TRBJ2-7	NA	few	TGCAGCGTTGGTAAGGCCAGTTCCTACGAGCAGTACTTC	CSVGKASSYEQYF
TRBV11-2	TRBJ2-3	TRBD2	NA	TGTGCCAGCCTTGGTGTGAGCGGGGGGACAGATACGCAGTATTTT	CASLGVSGGTDTQYF
TRBV29-1	TRBJ1-1	NA	NA	TGCAGCGCCCACCCGGGTGGGGCTGAAGCTTTCTTT	CSAHPGGAEAFF
TRBV28	TRBJ1-4	TRBD1	NA	TGTGCCAGCACTCGCCCGACAGGGATAGGGGAAAAACTGTTTTTT	CASTRPTGIGEKLFF
TRBV6-5	TRBJ2-7	TRBD1	NA	TGTGCCAGCCAAGGGACAGGCCCCTACGAGCAGTACTTC	CASQGTGPYEQYF
TRBV15	TRBJ2-5	NA	NA	TGTGCCACCAGCACCCCCTGGAGCCAAGAGACCCAGTACTTC	CATSTPWSQETQYF
TRBV28	TRBJ2-1	TRBD1	NA	TGTGCCAGCAGTTTAACCGGGACAGGGAGTGAGCAGTTCTTC	CASSLTGTGSEQFF
TRBV6-2/TRBV6-3	TRBJ2-7	TRBD1	NA	TGTGCCAGCAGTTACGTCGGACAGGCTACCTACGAGCAGTACTTC	CASSYVGQATYEQYF
TRBV6-2/TRBV6-3	TRBJ1-2	NA	NA	TGTGCCAGCAACCGCCTCACGGGCGATGGCTACACCTTC	CASNRLTGDGYTF
TRBV6-5	TRBJ1-5	NA	NA	TGTGCCAGCAGTTACGCCGCCGCGGGGGGCTCTCAGCCCCAGCATTTT	CASSYAAAGGSQPQHF
TRBV18	TRBJ2-1	TRBD1	NA	TGTGCCAGCTCGCCCGGGACAGGGAAATGGAATGAGCAGTTCTTC	CASSPGTGKWNEQFF
TRBV28	TRBJ2-7	TRBD1	NA	TGTGCCAGCAGTGCCCCCAGGGGGAAGGACGAGCAGTACTTC	CASSAPRGKDEQYF
TRBV14	TRBJ2-7	TRBD1	few	TGTGCCAGCAGCCGTCGACAGGGCCACGAGCAGTACTTC	CASSRRQGHEQYF
TRBV6-5	TRBJ2-5	NA	NA	TGTGCCAGCAGGCCTGGTGCTCGGGAGACCCAGTACTTC	CASRPGARETQYF
TRBV29-1	TRBJ1-2	NA	NA	TGCAGCGTTGAAGACTATGGCAGGCCCTCCACTAACTATGGCTACACCTTC	CSVEDYGRPSTNYGYTF